These T cell receptor beta chains were read from a single sample in a study of cytomegalovirus exposure and HLA in healthy donors. The method was immunoSEQ multiplex PCR; TCRdb's version includes in-frame clones alone and lacks a portion of them. The data contain around 55,000 clones, roughly 90% of them singletons. Sequencing used PBMCs. These receptors all stem from a man younger than 35 in good health and CMV-seronegative. Each CDR3 is given with its conserved first and last residue. The D gene is left open where the match is weak. A row's size may be missing; if present it is once, few, many or a size class.

CAMTTGLWETQYF	TGTGCCATGACGACAGGGTTGTGGGAGACCCAGTACTTC	TRBV2	TRBJ2-5	NA	TRBD1
CASSLIGNPSDPQETQYF	TGTGCCAGCAGTTTAATAGGTAACCCTAGCGACCCTCAAGAGACCCAGTACTTC	TRBV27	TRBJ2-5	NA	NA
CASSRANTGELFF	TGTGCCAGCAGCCGCGCGAACACCGGGGAGCTGTTTTTT	TRBV14	TRBJ2-2	NA	NA
CASKRTERGEQYF	TGTGCCAGCAAAAGGACGGAGCGGGGCGAGCAGTACTTC	TRBV6-6	TRBJ2-7	NA	TRBD2
CASSLARAERDTQYF	TGCGCCAGCAGCTTGGCCCGGGCTGAGCGGGATACGCAGTATTTT	TRBV5-1	TRBJ2-3	NA	NA
CASRPATQLVLQYF	TGTGCCAGCAGGCCCGCAACCCAACTAGTGCTGCAGTACTTC	TRBV27	TRBJ2-7	NA	NA
CASSRPGTSGRNEQYF	TGTGCCAGCAGCCGTCCCGGGACTAGCGGGAGGAACGAGCAGTACTTC	TRBV7-9	TRBJ2-7	NA	TRBD2
CSVRRAGKNYEQYF	TGCAGCGTGCGGAGGGCAGGGAAAAACTACGAGCAGTACTTC	TRBV29-1	TRBJ2-7	NA	NA
CASSFENSRYGYTF	TGTGCCAGCAGTTTCGAGAACAGTCGATATGGCTACACCTTC	TRBV27	TRBJ1-2	NA	NA
CASSPPGTGGYYEQYF	TGTGCCAGCTCACCCCCAGGCACAGGGGGCTATTACGAGCAGTACTTC	TRBV18	TRBJ2-7	once	TRBD1
CASNRQALTEAFF	TGTGCCAGCAACCGACAGGCCCTCACTGAAGCTTTCTTT	TRBV2	TRBJ1-1	NA	NA
CASTSDISREQYF	TGTGCCAGCACCTCGGACATCAGCCGCGAGCAGTACTTC	TRBV6-1	TRBJ2-7	once	NA
CASSPYPGEGYEQYF	TGTGCCAGCAGCCCATATCCAGGGGAGGGGTACGAGCAGTACTTC	TRBV5-6	TRBJ2-7	once	NA
CASSDTSNTGELFF	TGTGCCAGCAGTGACACTAGCAACACCGGGGAGCTGTTTTTT	TRBV6-4	TRBJ2-2	few	NA
CASSVGTVADTQYF	TGTGCCAGCAGCGTAGGAACAGTGGCAGATACGCAGTATTTT	TRBV9	TRBJ2-3	NA	NA
CASSLGTGASNQPQHF	TGTGCCAGCAGCTTAGGTACAGGAGCTAGCAATCAGCCCCAGCATTTT	TRBV7-9	TRBJ1-5	NA	NA
CASSNTREITTEAFF	TGTGCCAGCAGTAATACAAGGGAGATAACGACTGAAGCTTTCTTT	TRBV6-5	TRBJ1-1	few	NA
CSVARGNTEAFF	TGCAGCGTTGCCAGGGGGAACACTGAAGCTTTCTTT	TRBV29-1	TRBJ1-1	NA	NA
CASSSLGQITDTQYF	TGTGCCAGCAGTTCTCTGGGGCAAATCACAGATACGCAGTATTTT	TRBV27	TRBJ2-3	medium-sized	NA